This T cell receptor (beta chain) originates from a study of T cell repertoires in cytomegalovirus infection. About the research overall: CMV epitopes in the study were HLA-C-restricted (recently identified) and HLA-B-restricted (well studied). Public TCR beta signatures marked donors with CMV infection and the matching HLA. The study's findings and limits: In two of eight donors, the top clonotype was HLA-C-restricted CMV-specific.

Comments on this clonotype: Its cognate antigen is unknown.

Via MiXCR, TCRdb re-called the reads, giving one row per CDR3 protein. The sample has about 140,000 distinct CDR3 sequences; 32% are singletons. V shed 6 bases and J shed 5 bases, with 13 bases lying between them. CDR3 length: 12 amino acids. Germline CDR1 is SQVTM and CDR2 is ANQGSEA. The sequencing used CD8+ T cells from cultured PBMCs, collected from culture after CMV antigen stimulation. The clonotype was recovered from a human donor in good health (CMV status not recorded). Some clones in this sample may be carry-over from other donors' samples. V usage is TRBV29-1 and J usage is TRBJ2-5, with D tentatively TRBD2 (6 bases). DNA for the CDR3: TGCAGCGTCTCGGATGGGGGGGAGACCCAGTACTTC. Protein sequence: CSVSDGGETQYF.